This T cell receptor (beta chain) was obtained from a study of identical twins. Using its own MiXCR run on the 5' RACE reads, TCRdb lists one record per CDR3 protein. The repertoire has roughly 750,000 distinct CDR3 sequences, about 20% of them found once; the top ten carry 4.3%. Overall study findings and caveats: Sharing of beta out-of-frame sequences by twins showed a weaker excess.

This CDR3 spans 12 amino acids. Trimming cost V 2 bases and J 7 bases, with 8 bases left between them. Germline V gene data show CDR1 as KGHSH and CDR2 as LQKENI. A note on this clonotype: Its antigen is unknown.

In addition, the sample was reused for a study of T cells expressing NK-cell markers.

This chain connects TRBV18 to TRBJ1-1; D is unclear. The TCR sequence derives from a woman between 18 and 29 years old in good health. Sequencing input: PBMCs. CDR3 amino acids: CASSPVGVEAFF. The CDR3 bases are TGTGCCAGCTCACCAGTCGGAGTTGAAGCTTTCTTT.